The TCR beta chain described here comes from a study of CD8 T cells in ankylosing spondylitis. Study-level points and caveats: Earlier studies detected some motif variants in reactive arthritis synovial fluid and blood. Reportedly, disease-linked clones are significantly enriched in ankylosing spondylitis patients' matched synovial fluid. Among TCR beta sequences, a motif of 7 to 9 highly homologous variants appeared characteristic of ankylosing spondylitis blood.

Trimming removed 3 bases from V and 4 bases from J, with 13 bases in between. The CDR3 runs 15 residues. This clonotype was seen many times. Its antigen is not identified. Each CDR3 protein is one row after TCRdb ran MiXCR on the 5' RACE reads. This table holds 470,000 or so distinct CDR3 sequences, about 25% found once. V usage is TRBV12-3 or TRBV12-4 and J usage is TRBJ1-5; D not resolved. The source is a male donor with ankylosing spondylitis. Source material: blood, either unsorted or a sorted T cell fraction (not recorded which). The CDR3 nucleotides are TGTGCCAGCAGTTTTTTAATCCCCGGGAATCAGCCCCAGCATTTT. Translating it yields CASSFLIPGNQPQHF.